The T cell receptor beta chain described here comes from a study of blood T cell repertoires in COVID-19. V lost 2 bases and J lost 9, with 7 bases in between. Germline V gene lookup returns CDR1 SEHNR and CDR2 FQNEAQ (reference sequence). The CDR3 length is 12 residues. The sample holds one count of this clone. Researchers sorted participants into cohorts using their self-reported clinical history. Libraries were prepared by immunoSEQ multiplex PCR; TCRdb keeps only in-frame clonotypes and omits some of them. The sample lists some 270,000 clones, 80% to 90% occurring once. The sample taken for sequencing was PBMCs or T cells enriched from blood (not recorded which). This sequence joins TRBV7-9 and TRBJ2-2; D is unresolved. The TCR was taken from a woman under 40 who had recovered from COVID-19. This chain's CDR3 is CASSLSLRELFF. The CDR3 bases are TGTGCCAGCAGCTTATCTTTAAGGGAGCTGTTTTTT.